This record covers a single TCR beta chain. These data are taken from a study of CD8+ T cells in alopecia areata. TCR sequencing used cDNA made by reverse transcription of extracted RNA. Repertoires were generated with immunoSEQ multiplex PCR, while TCRdb's copy carries only in-frame clones and drops some. The sample lists 110,000 or so clones, less than 70% occurring once. The CDR3 loop spans 15 amino acids. The germline V gene has CDR1 SNHLY and CDR2 FYNNEI. Between the trimmed V and J ends, which lost 7 bases and 1 base, there was a span of 16 bases. The chain combines TRBV2 with TRBJ1-1; D is perhaps TRBD1 (6 bases). Sequenced sample: CD4+ T cells sorted from blood. This TCR derives from a human donor in good health. The CDR3 DNA follows: TGTGCCAGCATACAACCGACAGGCCAGAACACTGAAGCTTTCTTT. It encodes CASIQPTGQNTEAFF.